The rows below give T cell receptor beta chains drawn from one sample of a study of T cells in Graves' hyperthyroidism and ophthalmopathy. Each CDR3 protein is one row after TCRdb ran MiXCR on the multiplex PCR reads. The table records 530,000 or so distinct CDR3 sequences, about 15% of them present only once. Specimen: blood. These receptors all come from a woman aged 18 to 35 with Graves' ophthalmopathy. The CDR3 runs from the conserved cysteine through the conserved F or W. The D gene is left open where the match is weak. Clone size is given for some rows only: seen once, a few or many times, or a class if the clone is expanded.

j_call | v_call | clone_size | d_call | cdr3_aa | cdr3_nt
TRBJ1-2 | TRBV6-1 | . | . | CASSQTSHYGYTF | TGTGCCAGCAGTCAAACCAGCCACTATGGCTACACCTTC
TRBJ1-2 | TRBV6-1 | . | . | CASTGSRSLEGYTF | TGTGCCAGCACTGGGTCCCGGTCTCTGGAGGGCTACACCTTC
TRBJ2-3 | TRBV13 | many | . | CASSPGGRDTQYF | TGTGCCAGCAGCCCAGGAGGCAGGGATACGCAGTATTTT
TRBJ2-1 | TRBV20-1 | many | TRBD2 | CSALGTSGSLYEQFF | TGCAGTGCTCTGGGGACTAGCGGGAGTTTGTATGAGCAGTTCTTC
TRBJ2-7 | TRBV2 | many | . | CASRLDEYEQYF | TGTGCCAGTCGACTAGACGAATACGAGCAGTACTTC
TRBJ1-1 | TRBV27 | many | . | CASSLSKGMNTEAFF | TGTGCCAGCAGTTTATCGAAGGGGATGAACACTGAAGCTTTCTTT
TRBJ1-1 | TRBV27 | many | . | CASSPQQTAGAFF | TGTGCCAGCAGTCCACAACAAACGGCCGGAGCTTTCTTT
TRBJ2-7 | TRBV7-6 | few | TRBD2 | CASSPLPGGYEQYF | TGTGCCAGCAGCCCACTTCCGGGGGGGTACGAGCAGTACTTC
TRBJ2-7 | TRBV27 | many | TRBD2 | CASTSRTSGGYSYEQYF | TGTGCCAGCACGTCCCGGACTAGCGGGGGGTACTCCTACGAGCAGTACTTC
TRBJ2-7 | TRBV5-8 | many | TRBD1 | CASSLLGGGYEQYF | TGTGCCAGCAGCTTGCTAGGGGGCGGCTACGAGCAGTACTTC
TRBJ1-5 | TRBV30 | many | . | CAWGDSSNQPQHF | TGTGCCTGGGGAGACAGTTCCAATCAGCCCCAGCATTTT
TRBJ2-5 | TRBV20-1 | . | . | CSARPGQETQYF | TGCAGTGCCCGCCCAGGCCAAGAGACCCAGTACTTC
TRBJ2-3 | TRBV19 | . | . | CASSMEGILRHTQYF | TGTGCCAGTAGTATGGAAGGGATCCTTAGACATACGCAGTATTTT
TRBJ1-1 | TRBV7-9 | few | TRBD1 | CASSRQTGQGSTMNTEAFF | TGTGCCAGCAGCCGGCAAACGGGACAGGGGTCAACCATGAACACTGAAGCTTTCTTT
TRBJ2-1 | TRBV4-2 | . | TRBD2 | CASSQLSGSKAEQFF | TGTGCCAGCAGCCAACTTAGCGGGAGTAAGGCTGAGCAGTTCTTC
TRBJ2-4 | TRBV30 | once | TRBD2 | CAWSTSGLNIQYF | TGTGCCTGGAGTACTAGCGGATTAAACATTCAGTACTTC
TRBJ1-6 | TRBV28 | . | . | CASSQEPGEYSPLHF | TGTGCCAGCAGCCAAGAGCCCGGGGAGTATTCACCCCTCCACTTT
TRBJ1-1 | TRBV20-1 | many | . | CSASRNLKDTEAFF | TGCAGTGCTAGCCGAAACCTTAAAGACACTGAAGCTTTCTTT
TRBJ2-7 | TRBV11-2 | many | TRBD2 | CASSLDPTVAGGYEQYF | TGTGCCAGCAGCTTAGATCCGACCGTAGCGGGAGGCTACGAGCAGTACTTC
TRBJ2-3 | TRBV5-1 | few | TRBD1 | CASSLVGRGQSDTQYF | TGCGCCAGCAGCTTGGTAGGCAGGGGGCAGTCAGATACGCAGTATTTT
TRBJ2-7 | TRBV7-8 | . | TRBD1 | CASSLGRDRVYEQYF | TGTGCCAGCAGCTTAGGTCGGGACAGGGTTTACGAGCAGTACTTC
TRBJ2-3 | TRBV12-3/TRBV12-4 | many | TRBD1 | CASSHTGGSGDTQYF | TGTGCCAGCAGTCACACAGGGGGCTCTGGAGATACGCAGTATTTT
TRBJ1-1 | TRBV2 | many | . | CASSGAGAQGTEAFF | TGTGCCAGCAGTGGAGCAGGGGCACAGGGCACTGAAGCTTTCTTT
TRBJ2-5 | TRBV29-1 | . | . | CSVLGPIQETQYF | TGCAGCGTTTTGGGTCCGATCCAGGAGACCCAGTACTTC
TRBJ2-3 | TRBV20-1 | . | . | CSAIRSSTDTQYF | TGCAGTGCTATTAGATCTAGCACAGATACGCAGTATTTT
TRBJ2-2 | TRBV5-1 | . | TRBD2 | CASSLAGTSGSWNTGELFF | TGCGCCAGCAGCTTGGCGGGGACTAGCGGGAGTTGGAACACCGGGGAGCTGTTTTTT
TRBJ2-3 | TRBV27 | many | . | CASSFVAARAADTQYF | TGTGCCAGCAGTTTCGTCGCGGCCCGAGCAGCAGATACGCAGTATTTT
TRBJ1-5 | TRBV28 | many | . | CASSFIRSTGSNQPQHF | TGTGCCAGCAGTTTCATCCGATCTACAGGTAGCAATCAGCCCCAGCATTTT
TRBJ2-3 | TRBV11-1 | many | . | CASSPRRDLGTDTQYF | TGTGCCAGCAGCCCTCGGCGCGACTTGGGCACAGATACGCAGTATTTT
TRBJ1-1 | TRBV4-1 | . | . | CASSQVGTGTEAFF | TGCGCCAGCAGCCAAGTGGGGACGGGAACTGAAGCTTTCTTT
TRBJ2-3 | TRBV28 | many | . | CASSLRDTQWATDTQYF | TGTGCCAGCAGTTTACGCGACACTCAATGGGCCACAGATACGCAGTATTTT
TRBJ2-3 | TRBV7-2 | many | TRBD1 | CASSGRTGGDTDTQYF | TGTGCCAGCAGCGGAAGGACAGGGGGTGACACAGATACGCAGTATTTT
TRBJ2-4 | TRBV5-5 | few | . | CASSLSPSDTNIQYF | TGTGCCAGCAGCTTGTCTCCGTCTGATACAAACATTCAGTACTTC
TRBJ2-7 | TRBV7-2 | few | TRBD1 | CASSLDVPVTGGYRTYEQYF | TGTGCCAGCAGCTTAGATGTGCCGGTGACAGGGGGCTATAGGACCTACGAGCAGTACTTC
TRBJ1-1 | TRBV20-1 | many | TRBD1 | CSARGPGGEAFF | TGCAGTGCTAGAGGTCCAGGGGGCGAAGCTTTCTTT
TRBJ1-2 | TRBV24-1 | few | . | CATSDLQVNYGYTF | TGTGCCACCAGTGATTTGCAAGTAAACTATGGCTACACCTTC
TRBJ2-7 | TRBV29-1 | . | TRBD1 | CSGRTGGYEQYF | TGCAGCGGCCGGACAGGGGGCTACGAGCAGTACTTC
TRBJ1-5 | TRBV6-1 | . | . | CASSESGGGWQPQHF | TGTGCCAGCAGTGAGTCCGGAGGGGGTTGGCAGCCCCAGCATTTT
TRBJ2-3 | TRBV3-1 | few | TRBD2 | CASSQPGLAGGTDTQYF | TGTGCCAGCAGCCAACCGGGACTAGCGGGGGGTACAGATACGCAGTATTTT
TRBJ2-7 | TRBV5-1 | many | . | CASSGTSEQYF | TGCGCCAGCAGCGGTACTAGCGAGCAGTACTTC
TRBJ1-3 | TRBV7-2 | . | . | CASSFDGGNTIYF | TGTGCCAGCAGCTTCGATGGGGGAAACACCATATATTTT
TRBJ1-2 | TRBV4-1 | few | TRBD1 | CASSQGQGAGYYGYTF | TGCGCCAGCAGCCAGGGACAGGGGGCAGGATACTATGGCTACACCTTC
TRBJ2-3 | TRBV2 | many | TRBD2 | CASSPGLANTDTQYF | TGTGCCAGCAGCCCGGGACTAGCGAACACAGATACGCAGTATTTT
TRBJ2-3 | TRBV27 | . | TRBD2 | CASSGLAAGTDTQYF | TGTGCCAGCAGCGGACTAGCGGCAGGTACAGATACGCAGTATTTT
TRBJ2-3 | TRBV28 | many | . | CASNDRFQDTQYF | TGTGCCAGCAATGACAGGTTCCAAGATACGCAGTATTTT
TRBJ1-4 | TRBV29-1 | . | . | CSAQHVLREELFF | TGCAGCGCCCAACATGTCCTAAGAGAAGAACTGTTTTTT
TRBJ1-2 | TRBV2 | many | . | CASSETHGYTF | TGTGCCAGCAGTGAAACGCATGGCTACACCTTC
TRBJ2-1 | TRBV4-1 | few | TRBD2 | CASSHRLAGGPRLSSSYNEQFF | TGCGCCAGCAGCCATCGACTAGCGGGGGGCCCGAGACTATCGAGCTCCTACAATGAGCAGTTCTTC
TRBJ1-1 | TRBV7-8 | . | . | CASSLVYTKNTEAFF | TGTGCCAGCAGCTTGGTCTATACAAAGAACACTGAAGCTTTCTTT
TRBJ1-2 | TRBV29-1 | few | . | CSVEGAGKTSNYGYTF | TGCAGCGTTGAAGGCGCAGGGAAAACCTCTAACTATGGCTACACCTTC
TRBJ2-4 | TRBV29-1 | few | TRBD2 | CSVDASGDGQYF | TGCAGCGTTGATGCAAGCGGGGATGGTCAGTACTTC